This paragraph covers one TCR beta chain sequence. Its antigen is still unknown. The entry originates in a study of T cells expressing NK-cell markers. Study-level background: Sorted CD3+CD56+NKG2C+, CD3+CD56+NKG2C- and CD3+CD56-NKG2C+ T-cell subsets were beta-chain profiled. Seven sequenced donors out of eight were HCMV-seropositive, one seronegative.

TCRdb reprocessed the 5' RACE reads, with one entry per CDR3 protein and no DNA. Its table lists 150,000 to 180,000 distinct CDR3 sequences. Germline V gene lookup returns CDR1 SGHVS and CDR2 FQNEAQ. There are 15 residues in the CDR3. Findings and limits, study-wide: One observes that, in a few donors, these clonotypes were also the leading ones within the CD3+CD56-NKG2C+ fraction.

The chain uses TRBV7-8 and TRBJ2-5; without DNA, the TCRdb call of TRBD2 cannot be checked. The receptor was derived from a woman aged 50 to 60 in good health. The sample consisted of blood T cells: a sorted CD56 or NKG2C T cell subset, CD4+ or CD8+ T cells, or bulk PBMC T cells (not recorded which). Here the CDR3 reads CASKGPGGLQETQYF.